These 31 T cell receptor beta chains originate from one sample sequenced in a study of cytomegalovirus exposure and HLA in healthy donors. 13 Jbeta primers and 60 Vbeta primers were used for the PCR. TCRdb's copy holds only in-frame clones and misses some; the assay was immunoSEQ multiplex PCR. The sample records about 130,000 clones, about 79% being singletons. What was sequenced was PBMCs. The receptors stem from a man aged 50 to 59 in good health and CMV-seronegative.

The CDR3 coding sequence is TGTGCCAGCGCGGGGAGGCGGGGGGTGGCCGAGCAGTACGTC. Protein product: CASAGRRGVAEQYV. V and J are TRBV6-5 and TRBJ2-7, with 8 bases matching TRBD2. Germline V gives CDR1 MNHEY, CDR2 SVGAGI. The CDR3 has 14 amino acids. J gave up 6 bases and V 8 bases, and 12 bases lay outside the gene matches.

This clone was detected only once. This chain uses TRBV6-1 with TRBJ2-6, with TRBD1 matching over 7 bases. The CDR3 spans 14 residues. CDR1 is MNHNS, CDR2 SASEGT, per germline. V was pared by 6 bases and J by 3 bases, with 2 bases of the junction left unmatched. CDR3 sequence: CASRTGSGANVLTF. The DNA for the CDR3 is TGTGCCAGCAGGACAGGGAGTGGGGCCAACGTCCTGACTTTC.

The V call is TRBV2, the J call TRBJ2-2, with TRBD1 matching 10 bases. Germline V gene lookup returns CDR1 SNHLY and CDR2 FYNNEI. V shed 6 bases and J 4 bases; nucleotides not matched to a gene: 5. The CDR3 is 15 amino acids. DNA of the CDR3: TGTGCCAGCAGAACGGGACAGGGGTTCACCGGGGAGCTGTTTTTT. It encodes CASRTGQGFTGELFF.

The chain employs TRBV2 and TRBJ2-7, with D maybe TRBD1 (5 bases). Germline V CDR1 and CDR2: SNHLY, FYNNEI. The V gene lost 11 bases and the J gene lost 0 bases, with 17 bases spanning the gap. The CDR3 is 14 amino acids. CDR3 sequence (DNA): TGTGCCGGGGCCTCCAGCGTCAGCTCCTACGAGCAGTACTTC. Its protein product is CAGASSVSSYEQYF.

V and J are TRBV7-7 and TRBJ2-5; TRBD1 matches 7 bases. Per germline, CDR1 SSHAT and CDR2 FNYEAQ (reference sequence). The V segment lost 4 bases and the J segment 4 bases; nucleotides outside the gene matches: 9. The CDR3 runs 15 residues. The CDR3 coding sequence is TGTGCCAGCAGCTCTAACAGGGGAGAGGGAGAGACCCAGTACTTC. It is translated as CASSSNRGEGETQYF.

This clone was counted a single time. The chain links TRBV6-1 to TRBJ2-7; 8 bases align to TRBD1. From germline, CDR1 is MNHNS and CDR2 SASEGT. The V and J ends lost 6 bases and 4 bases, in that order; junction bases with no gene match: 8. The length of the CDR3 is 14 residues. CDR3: CASSGQGAFYEQYV. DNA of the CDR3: TGTGCCAGCAGCGGACAGGGTGCTTTTTACGAGCAGTACGTC.

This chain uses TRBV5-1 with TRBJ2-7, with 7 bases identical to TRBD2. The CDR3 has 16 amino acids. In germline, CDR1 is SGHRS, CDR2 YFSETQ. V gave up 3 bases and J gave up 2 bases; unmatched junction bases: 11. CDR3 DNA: TGCGCCAGCAGCTCAGAGGGAGGGATCGGGACCTACGAGCAGTACTTC. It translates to CASSSEGGIGTYEQYF. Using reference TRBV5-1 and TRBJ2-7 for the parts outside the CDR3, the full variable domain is KAGVTQTPRYLIKTRGQQVTLSCSPISGHRSVSWYQQTPGQGLQFLFEYFSETQRNKGNFPGRFSGRQFSNSRSEMNVSTLELGDSALYLCASSSEGGIGTYEQYFGPGTRLTVT.

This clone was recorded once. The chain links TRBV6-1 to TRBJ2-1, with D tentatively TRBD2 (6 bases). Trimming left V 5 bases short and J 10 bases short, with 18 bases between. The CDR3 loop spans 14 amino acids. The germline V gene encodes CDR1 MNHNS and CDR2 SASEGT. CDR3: CASSLGGVGPEQFF. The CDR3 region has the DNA TGTGCCAGCAGTTTGGGAGGAGTCGGGCCAGAGCAGTTCTTC.

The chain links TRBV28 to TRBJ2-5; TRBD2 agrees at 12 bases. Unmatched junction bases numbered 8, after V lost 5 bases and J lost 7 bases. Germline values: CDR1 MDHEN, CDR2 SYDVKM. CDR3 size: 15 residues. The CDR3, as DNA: TGTGCCAGCAGTCGGGCTAGCGGGGGGGTATCGACCCAGTACTTC. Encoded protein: CASSRASGGVSTQYF.

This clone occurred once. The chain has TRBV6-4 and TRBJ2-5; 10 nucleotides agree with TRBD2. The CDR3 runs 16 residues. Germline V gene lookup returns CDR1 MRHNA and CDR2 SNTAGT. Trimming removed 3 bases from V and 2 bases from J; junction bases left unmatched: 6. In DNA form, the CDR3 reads TGTGCCAGCAGTGATCTAGCGGGGGAGCTTCAAGAGACCCAGTACTTC. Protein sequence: CASSDLAGELQETQYF.

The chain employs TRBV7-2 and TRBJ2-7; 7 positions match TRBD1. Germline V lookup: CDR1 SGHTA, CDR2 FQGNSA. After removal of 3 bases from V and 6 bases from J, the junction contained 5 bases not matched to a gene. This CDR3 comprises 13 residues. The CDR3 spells CASSFKGAGEQYF. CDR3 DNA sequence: TGTGCCAGCAGCTTCAAGGGGGCAGGCGAGCAGTACTTC.

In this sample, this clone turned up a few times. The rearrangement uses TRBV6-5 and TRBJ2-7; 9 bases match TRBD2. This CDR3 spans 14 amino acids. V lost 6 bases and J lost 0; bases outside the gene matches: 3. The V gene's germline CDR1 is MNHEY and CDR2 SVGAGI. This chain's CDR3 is CASRTSGNSYEQYV. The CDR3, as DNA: TGTGCCAGCAGGACTAGCGGAAACTCCTACGAGCAGTACGTC.

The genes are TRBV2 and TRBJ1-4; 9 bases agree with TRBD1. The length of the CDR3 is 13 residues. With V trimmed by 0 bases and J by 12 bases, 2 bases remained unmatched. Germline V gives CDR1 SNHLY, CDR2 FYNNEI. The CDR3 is CASSEAGQGELFF. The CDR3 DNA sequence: TGTGCCAGCAGTGAAGCGGGACAGGGTGAACTGTTTTTT.

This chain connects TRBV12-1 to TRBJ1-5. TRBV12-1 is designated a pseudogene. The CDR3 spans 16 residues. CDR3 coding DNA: TGTGCCAGCAGGTCCCTCGGGGGGGTTACGTGTCAGCCCCAGCATTTT. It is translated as CASRSLGGVTCQPQHF.

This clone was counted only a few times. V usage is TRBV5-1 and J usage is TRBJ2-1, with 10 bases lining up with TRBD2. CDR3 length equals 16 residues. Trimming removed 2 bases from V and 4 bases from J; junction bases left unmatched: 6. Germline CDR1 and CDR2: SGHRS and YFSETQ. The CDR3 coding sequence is TGCGCCAGCAGCTTAGCGGGGGGGCCCTCATACAATGAGCAGTTCTTC. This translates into CASSLAGGPSYNEQFF.

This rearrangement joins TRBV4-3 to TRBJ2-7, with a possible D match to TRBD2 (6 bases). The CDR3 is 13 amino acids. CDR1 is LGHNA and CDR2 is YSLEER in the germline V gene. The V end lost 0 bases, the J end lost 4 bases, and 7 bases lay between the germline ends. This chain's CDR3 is CASSQEAGYEQYF. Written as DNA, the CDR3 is TGCGCCAGCAGCCAAGAGGCGGGGTACGAGCAGTACTTC.

The CDR3 loop is CASSYRVGDTEAFF. The DNA for the CDR3 is TGTGCCAGCAGTTACAGGGTGGGGGACACTGAAGCTTTCTTT. The genes are TRBV2 and TRBJ1-1; TRBD1 is a possible D gene (6 bases). This CDR3 has 14 residues. CDR1 SNHLY and CDR2 FYNNEI come from the germline V gene. Trimming pared 5 bases from V and 3 bases from J, leaving 13 bases between.

For the CDR3, the DNA is TGCGCCAGCAGCTCTGGACAGGGGACTAGGGCCAACGTCCTGACTTTC. Its protein is CASSSGQGTRANVLTF. The gene calls are TRBV5-1 and TRBJ2-6; 9 nucleotides match TRBD1. Germline lookup yields CDR1 SGHRS and CDR2 YFSETQ. V was pared by 3 bases and J by 5 bases, with 6 bases of the junction left unmatched. The CDR3 has 16 amino acids.

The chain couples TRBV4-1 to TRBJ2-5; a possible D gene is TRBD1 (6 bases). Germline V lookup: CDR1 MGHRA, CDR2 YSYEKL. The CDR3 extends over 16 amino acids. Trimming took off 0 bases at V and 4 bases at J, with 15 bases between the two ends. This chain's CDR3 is CASSQDFGTQAETQYF. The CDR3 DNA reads TGCGCCAGCAGCCAAGATTTCGGGACACAGGCAGAGACCCAGTACTTC.

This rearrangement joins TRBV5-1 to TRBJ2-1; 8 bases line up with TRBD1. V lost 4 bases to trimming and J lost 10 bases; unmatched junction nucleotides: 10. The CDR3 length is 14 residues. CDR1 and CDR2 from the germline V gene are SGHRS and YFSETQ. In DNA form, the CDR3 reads TGCGCCAGCAGCCGTCGGACAGGGCTCTGGGAGCAGTTCTTC. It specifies CASSRRTGLWEQFF.

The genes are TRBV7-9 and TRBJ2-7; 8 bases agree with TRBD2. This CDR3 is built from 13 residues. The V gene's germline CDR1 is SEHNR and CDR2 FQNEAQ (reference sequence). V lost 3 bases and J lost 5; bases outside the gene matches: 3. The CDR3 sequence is CASSLSGGDEQYV. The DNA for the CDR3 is TGTGCCAGCAGCTTGAGCGGGGGAGACGAGCAGTACGTC.

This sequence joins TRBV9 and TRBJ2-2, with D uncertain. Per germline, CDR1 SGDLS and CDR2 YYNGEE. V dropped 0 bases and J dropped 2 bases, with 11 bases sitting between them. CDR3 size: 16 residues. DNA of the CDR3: TGTGCCAGCAGCGTAGACATTGGCGGCAACACCGGGGAGCTGTTTTTT. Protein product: CASSVDIGGNTGELFF. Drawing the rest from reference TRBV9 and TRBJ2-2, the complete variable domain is DSGVTQTPKHLITATGQRVTLRCSPRSGDLSVYWYQQSLDQGLQFLIQYYNGEERAKGNILERFSAQQFPDLHSELNLSSLELGDSALYFCASSVDIGGNTGELFFGEGSRLTVL.

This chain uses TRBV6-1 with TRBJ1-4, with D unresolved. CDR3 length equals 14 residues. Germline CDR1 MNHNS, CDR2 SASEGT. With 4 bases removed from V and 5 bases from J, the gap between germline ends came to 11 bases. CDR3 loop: CASSVLGWNEKLFF. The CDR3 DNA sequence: TGTGCCAGCAGTGTCCTCGGTTGGAATGAAAAACTGTTTTTT.

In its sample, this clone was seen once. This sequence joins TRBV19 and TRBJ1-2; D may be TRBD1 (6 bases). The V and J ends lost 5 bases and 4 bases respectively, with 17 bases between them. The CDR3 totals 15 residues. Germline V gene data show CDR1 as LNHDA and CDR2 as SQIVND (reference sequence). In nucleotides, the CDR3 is TGTGCCAGTAGTTCGGACAGTCCTTGGACCTATGGCTACACCTTC. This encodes CASSSDSPWTYGYTF.

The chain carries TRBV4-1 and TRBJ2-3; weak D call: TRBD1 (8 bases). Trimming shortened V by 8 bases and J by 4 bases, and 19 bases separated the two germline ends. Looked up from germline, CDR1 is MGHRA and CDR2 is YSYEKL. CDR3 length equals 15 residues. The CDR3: CASSRGQGGSDTQYF. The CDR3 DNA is TGCGCCAGCTCCAGGGGGCAGGGAGGGTCAGATACGCAGTATTTT.

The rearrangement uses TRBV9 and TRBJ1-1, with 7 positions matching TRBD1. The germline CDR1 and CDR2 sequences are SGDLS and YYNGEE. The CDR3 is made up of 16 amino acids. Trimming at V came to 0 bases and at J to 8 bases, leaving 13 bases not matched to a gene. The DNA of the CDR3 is TGTGCCAGCAGCGTAGCCATTCCCGAGACAGGGAGCGAAGCTTTCTTT. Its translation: CASSVAIPETGSEAFF.

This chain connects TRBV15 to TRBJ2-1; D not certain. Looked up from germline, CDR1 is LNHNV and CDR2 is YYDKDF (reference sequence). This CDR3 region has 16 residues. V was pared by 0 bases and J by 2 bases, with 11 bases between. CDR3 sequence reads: CATSRERKITYNEQFF. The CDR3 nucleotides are TGTGCCACCAGCAGAGAGAGGAAAATAACCTACAATGAGCAGTTCTTC.

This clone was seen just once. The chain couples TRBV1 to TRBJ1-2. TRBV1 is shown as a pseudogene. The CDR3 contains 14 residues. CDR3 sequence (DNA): TGCACCAGCAGCCATTTCAGGGAGGCAGGTGGCTACACCTTC. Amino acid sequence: CTSSHFREAGGYTF.

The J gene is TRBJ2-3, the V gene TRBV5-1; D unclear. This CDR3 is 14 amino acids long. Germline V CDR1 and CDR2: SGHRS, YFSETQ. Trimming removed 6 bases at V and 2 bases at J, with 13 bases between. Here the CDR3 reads CASTTPENTDTQYF. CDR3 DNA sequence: TGCGCCAGCACCACCCCGGAGAACACAGATACGCAGTATTTT. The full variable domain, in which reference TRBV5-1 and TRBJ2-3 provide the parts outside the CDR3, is KAGVTQTPRYLIKTRGQQVTLSCSPISGHRSVSWYQQTPGQGLQFLFEYFSETQRNKGNFPGRFSGRQFSNSRSEMNVSTLELGDSALYLCASTTPENTDTQYFGPGTRLTVL.

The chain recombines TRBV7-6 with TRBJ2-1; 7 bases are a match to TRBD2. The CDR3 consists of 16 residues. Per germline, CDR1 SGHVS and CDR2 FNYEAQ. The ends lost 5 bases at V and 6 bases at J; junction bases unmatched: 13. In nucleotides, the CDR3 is TGTGCCAGCAGCCCACGGGAGGCCCGGAGAGGCAATGAGCAGTTCTTC. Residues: CASSPREARRGNEQFF. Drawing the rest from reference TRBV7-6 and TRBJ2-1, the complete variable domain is GAGVSQSPRYKVTKRGQDVALRCDPISGHVSLYWYRQALGQGPEFLTYFNYEAQQDKSGLPNDRFSAERPEGSISTLTIQRTEQRDSAMYRCASSPREARRGNEQFFGPGTRLTVL.

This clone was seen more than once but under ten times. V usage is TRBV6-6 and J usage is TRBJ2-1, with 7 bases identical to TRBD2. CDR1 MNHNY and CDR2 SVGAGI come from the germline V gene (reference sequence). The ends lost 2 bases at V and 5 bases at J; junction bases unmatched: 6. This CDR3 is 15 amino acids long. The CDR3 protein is CASSYNRGGDNEQFF. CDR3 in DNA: TGTGCCAGCAGTTACAATCGGGGAGGGGACAATGAGCAGTTCTTC.